This T cell receptor (beta chain) emerged from a study of cytomegalovirus exposure and HLA in healthy donors. The primer mix had 60 Vbeta and 13 Jbeta primers. Profiling relied on immunoSEQ multiplex PCR, and the TCRdb table lists in-frame clones only, not all of them. The sample contains roughly 90,000 clones, around 79% of which appear only once. Between the trimmed V and J ends, which lost 6 bases and 5 bases, there was a span of 13 bases. Germline CDR1 SNHLY, CDR2 FYNNEI. The CDR3 is 13 residues long. Of note for this clone: Its antigen is not identified.

Study-wide findings and caveats: The number of N-insertions in an Asian-associated ancestry cluster was reportedly below the approximately 690-donor mean in a later analysis.

The chain uses TRBV2 and TRBJ2-5, with a tentative D call TRBD2 (5 bases). This clonotype originated in a woman between 40 and 50 years old in good health and CMV-seropositive. Input material: PBMCs. Written as DNA, the CDR3 is TGTGCCAGCAGCGATATACGAGGGGAGACCCAGTACTTC. Translating it yields CASSDIRGETQYF.